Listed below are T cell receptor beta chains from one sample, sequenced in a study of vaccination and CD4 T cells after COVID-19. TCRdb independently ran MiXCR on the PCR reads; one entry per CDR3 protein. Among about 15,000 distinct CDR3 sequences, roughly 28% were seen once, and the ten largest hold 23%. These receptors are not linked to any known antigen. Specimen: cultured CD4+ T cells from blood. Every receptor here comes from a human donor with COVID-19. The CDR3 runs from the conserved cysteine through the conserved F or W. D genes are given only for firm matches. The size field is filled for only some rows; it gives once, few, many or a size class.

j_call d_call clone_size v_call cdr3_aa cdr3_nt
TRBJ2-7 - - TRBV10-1 CASSENGAAPSYEQYF TGCGCCAGCAGTGAGAACGGGGCCGCACCCTCCTACGAGCAGTACTTC
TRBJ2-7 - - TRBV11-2 CASSPAYEQYF TGTGCCAGCAGCCCAGCCTACGAGCAGTACTTC
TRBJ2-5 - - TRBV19 CASSIRQKETQYF TGTGCCAGTAGTATCCGACAGAAAGAGACCCAGTACTTC
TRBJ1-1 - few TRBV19 CASSIQYTEAFF TGTGCCAGTAGTATACAGTACACTGAAGCTTTCTTT
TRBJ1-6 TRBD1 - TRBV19 CASSIGTGEANNSPLHF TGTGCCAGTAGTATCGGGACAGGGGAAGCGAATAATTCACCCCTCCACTTT
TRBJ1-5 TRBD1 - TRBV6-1 CVSSTDRAGNQPQHF TGTGTCAGCAGTACGGACAGGGCCGGCAATCAGCCCCAGCATTTT
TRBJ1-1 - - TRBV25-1 CASSERLHSEAFF TGTGCCAGCAGTGAACGACTACATTCTGAAGCTTTCTTT
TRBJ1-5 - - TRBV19 CASSIGTQPQHF TGTGCCAGTAGTATAGGGACCCAGCCCCAGCATTTT
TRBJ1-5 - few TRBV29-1 CSVGAEYNQPQHF TGCAGCGTCGGGGCCGAGTACAATCAGCCCCAGCATTTT
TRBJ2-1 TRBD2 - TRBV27 CASSSSGTRQFHEQFF TGTGCCAGCAGTTCCTCCGGGACTAGGCAGTTCCATGAGCAGTTCTTC
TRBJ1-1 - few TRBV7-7 CASSPLGNTEAFF TGTGCTAGCAGCCCCCTGGGGAACACTGAAGCTTTCTTT
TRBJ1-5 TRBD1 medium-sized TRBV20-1 CSARQNRGLGQPQHF TGCAGTGCTAGGCAGAACAGGGGGCTGGGCCAGCCCCAGCATTTT
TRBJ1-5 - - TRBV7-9 CASSATTGVGNQPQHF TGTGCCAGCAGCGCTACTACCGGGGTTGGGAATCAGCCCCAGCATTTT
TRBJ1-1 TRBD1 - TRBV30 CAWSVGTGGLEAFF TGTGCCTGGAGTGTAGGGACAGGGGGTCTTGAAGCTTTCTTT
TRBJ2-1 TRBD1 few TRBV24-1 CATSDSGQGLADEQFF TGTGCCACCAGTGATTCCGGACAGGGGCTCGCTGATGAGCAGTTCTTC
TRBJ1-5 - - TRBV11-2 CASSLSSNQSQHF TGTGCCAGCAGCTTAAGTAGCAATCAGTCCCAGCATTTT
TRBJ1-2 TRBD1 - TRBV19 CASRTGPDYGYTF TGTGCCAGTAGGACAGGGCCGGACTATGGCTACACCTTC
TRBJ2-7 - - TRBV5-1 CASSFGTSGSEQYF TGCGCCAGCAGCTTTGGCACCTCAGGATCCGAGCAGTACTTC
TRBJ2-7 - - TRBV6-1 CASSEGLIRSYEQYF TGTGCCAGCAGTGAGGGACTTATACGATCCTACGAGCAGTACTTC
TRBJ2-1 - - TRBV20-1 CSARRGRGTYNEQFF TGCAGTGCTAGGCGCGGCAGGGGCACCTACAATGAGCAGTTCTTC
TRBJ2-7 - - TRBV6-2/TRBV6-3 CASALGAREQYF TGTGCCAGCGCATTAGGGGCTCGGGAGCAGTACTTC
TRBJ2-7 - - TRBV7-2 CASSLVAGRGANEQYF TGTGCCAGCAGCTTAGTCGCGGGCCGGGGGGCGAACGAGCAGTACTTC
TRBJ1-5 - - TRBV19 CASSSPGVSNQPQHF TGTGCCAGTAGTAGCCCAGGGGTTAGCAATCAGCCCCAGCATTTT
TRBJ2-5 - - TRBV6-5 CASSYSRTQYF TGTGCCAGCAGTTACTCTCGAACCCAGTACTTC
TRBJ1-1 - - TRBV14 CASSPAGSEEAFF TGTGCCAGCAGCCCCGCCGGGTCGGAGGAAGCTTTCTTT
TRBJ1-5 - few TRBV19 CASIDRDKGQPQHF TGTGCCAGTATCGACCGGGACAAAGGTCAGCCCCAGCATTTT
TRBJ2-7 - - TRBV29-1 CSVETNGYEQYF TGCAGCGTTGAGACCAACGGCTACGAGCAGTACTTC
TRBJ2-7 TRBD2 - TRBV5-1 CASSPGLAGTYEQYF TGCGCCAGCAGCCCGGGACTAGCGGGGACCTACGAGCAGTACTTC
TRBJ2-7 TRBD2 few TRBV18 CASSRPGLAISYEQYF TGTGCCAGCTCACGTCCGGGACTAGCGATCTCCTACGAGCAGTACTTC
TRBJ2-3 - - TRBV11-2 CASSFERGTDTQYF TGTGCCAGCAGCTTCGAGCGGGGCACAGATACGCAGTATTTT
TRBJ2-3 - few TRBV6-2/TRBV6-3 CASSGALRGTQYF TGTGCCAGCAGTGGGGCCTTGAGAGGTACGCAGTATTTT
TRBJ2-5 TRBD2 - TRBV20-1 CSASILAGALGQGAQYF TGCAGTGCTAGTATCCTAGCGGGGGCCCTGGGACAAGGGGCCCAGTACTTC
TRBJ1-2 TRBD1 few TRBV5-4 CASSSKDRGEIDGYTF TGTGCCAGCAGCTCCAAAGACAGGGGAGAGATAGATGGCTACACCTTC
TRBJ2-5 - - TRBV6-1 CASSAVGAVETQYF TGTGCCAGCAGCGCCGTGGGGGCGGTTGAGACCCAGTACTTC
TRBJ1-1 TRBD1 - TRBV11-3 CASRRDRGPLFMNTEAFF TGTGCCAGCAGACGGGACAGGGGGCCTCTGTTCATGAACACTGAAGCTTTCTTT
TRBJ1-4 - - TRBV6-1 CASSDRWYGEKLFF TGTGCCAGCAGCGACAGGTGGTACGGTGAAAAACTGTTTTTT
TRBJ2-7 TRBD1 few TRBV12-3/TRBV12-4 CASRLSGQATYEQYF TGTGCCAGCAGACTATCGGGACAGGCTACCTACGAGCAGTACTTC
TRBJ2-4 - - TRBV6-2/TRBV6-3 CASSYRALTKNIQYF TGTGCCAGCAGCTACAGGGCTCTAACCAAAAACATTCAGTACTTC
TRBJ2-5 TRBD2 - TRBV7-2 CASSLEGSGGAWETQYF TGTGCCAGCAGCTTAGAGGGTAGCGGGGGGGCCTGGGAGACCCAGTACTTC
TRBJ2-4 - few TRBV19 CASSRQGAKNIQYF TGTGCCAGTAGTAGGCAGGGGGCCAAAAACATTCAGTACTTC
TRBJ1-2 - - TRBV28 CASSLAAFRSYGYTF TGTGCCAGCAGTTTGGCCGCTTTCAGAAGCTATGGCTACACCTTC
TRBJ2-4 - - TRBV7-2 CASSLLMAKNIQYF TGTGCCAGCAGCTTACTAATGGCCAAAAACATTCAGTACTTC
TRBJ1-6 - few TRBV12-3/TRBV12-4 CASRLTGYNSPLHF TGTGCCAGCAGACTTACAGGATATAATTCACCCCTCCACTTT
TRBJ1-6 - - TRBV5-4 CASSSGSGRDSPLHF TGTGCCAGCAGCTCTGGGTCAGGCCGGGATTCACCCCTCCACTTT
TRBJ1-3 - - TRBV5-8 CASSFRGVGNTIYF TGTGCCAGCAGCTTCAGGGGAGTGGGAAACACCATATATTTT
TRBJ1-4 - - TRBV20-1 CSARRADNEKLFF TGCAGTGCTAGGAGGGCGGATAATGAAAAACTGTTTTTT
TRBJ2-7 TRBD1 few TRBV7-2 CASRETGTVSSYEQYF TGTGCCAGCAGGGAGACCGGGACAGTAAGCTCCTACGAGCAGTACTTC
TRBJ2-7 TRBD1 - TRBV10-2 CASSGGQSQYF TGCGCCAGCAGTGGGGGACAGTCGCAGTACTTC
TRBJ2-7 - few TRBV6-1 CASSERRRQGVGEQYF TGTGCCAGCAGTGAACGACGGCGCCAAGGGGTCGGGGAGCAGTACTTC
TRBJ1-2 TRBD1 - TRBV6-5 CASSYYAGGSYGYTF TGTGCCAGCAGTTACTATGCAGGGGGGAGCTATGGCTACACCTTC